A single sample is the source of the 6 T cell receptor beta chains below, sequenced in a study of blood T cell repertoires in COVID-19. The table came from immunoSEQ multiplex PCR; TCRdb's copy has only in-frame clones and leaves some out. The sample lists about 320,000 clones; about 92% were seen once. Material: PBMCs or T cells enriched from blood (not recorded which). These receptors all come from a man aged 55 to 70 who had recovered from COVID-19.

The chain links TRBV21-1 to TRBJ2-2; the table's D call of TRBD2 was not tested on the DNA. TRBV21-1 is listed as a pseudogene. The CDR3 sequence is 15 residues long. CDR3 in amino acids: CASTRGRANTGELFF. DNA for the CDR3: TGTGCCAGCACCCGAGGCAGAGCGAACACCGGGGAGCTGTTTTTT.

This chain joins TRBV30 and TRBJ2-1; 8 bases are shared with TRBD2. V shed 8 bases and J 9 bases; nucleotides not matched to a gene: 18. The CDR3 length is 15 residues. Germline CDR1 reads GTSNPN; CDR2 reads SVGIG (reference sequence). For the CDR3, the DNA is TGTGCCGGGGGGCCCTTAGCGGGATTATTTAGTGAGCAGTTCTTC. This encodes CAGGPLAGLFSEQFF. Filled out from reference TRBV30 and TRBJ2-1, the complete variable domain reads SQTIHQWPATLVQPVGSPLSLECTVEGTSNPNLYWYRQAAGRGLQLLFYSVGIGQISSEVPQNLSASRPQDRQFILSSKKLLLSDSGFYLCAGGPLAGLFSEQFFGPGTRLTVL.

For the CDR3, the DNA is TGTGCCAGCTCACCACTCGCCGGGACTAGCGGGAATCATGAGCAGTTCTTC. Its translation is CASSPLAGTSGNHEQFF. The V and J genes are TRBV18 and TRBJ2-1, with 13 bases identical to TRBD2. The CDR3 sequence is 17 residues long. Germline lookup yields CDR1 KGHSH and CDR2 LQKENI. V shed 1 base and J 8 bases; nucleotides not matched to a gene: 8.

The CDR3 is CASSPGGMSEQYF. The CDR3 region has the DNA TGCGCCAGCAGCCCGGGGGGGATGAGCGAGCAGTACTTC. The genes are TRBV5-1 and TRBJ2-7, with 8 bases fitting TRBD2. V shed 4 bases, J shed 6 bases, and the junction held 6 bases outside the gene matches. The germline V gene encodes CDR1 SGHRS and CDR2 YFSETQ. The CDR3 length is 13 residues.

CDR3 residues: CASSMTGRRGPLHF. CDR3 nucleotide sequence: TGTGCCAGCAGTATGACAGGTCGCCGAGGGCCCCTCCACTTT. The V call is TRBV6-5, the J call TRBJ1-6, with a weak D call TRBD1 (6 bases). Germline V gene sequence: CDR1 MNHEY, CDR2 SVGAGI. The CDR3 is 14 residues long. The V end was cut by 5 bases, the J end by 13 bases, with 18 bases between.

V and J are TRBV7-9 and TRBJ2-3, with a possible D match to TRBD2 (6 bases). The CDR3 extends over 15 amino acids. Germline CDR1 is SEHNR and CDR2 is FQNEAQ (reference sequence). V was trimmed by 1 base and J by 2 bases, leaving 10 bases between them. The CDR3 loop reads CASSLGGVYTDTQYF. The CDR3 nucleotides read TGTGCCAGCAGCTTAGGGGGGGTCTACACAGATACGCAGTATTTT.